What follows are 19 T cell receptor beta chains derived from one specimen sequenced in a study of PD-1 blockade in classical Hodgkin lymphoma. Clones were read by immunoSEQ multiplex PCR, and TCRdb kept only the in-frame ones, dropping some. Of some 31,000 clones listed, more than 60% are singletons. With no exception, relapse followed autologous stem cell transplantation in all patients, and brentuximab vedotin exposure varied. The sequences come from peripheral blood mononuclear cells (PBMCs), collected before the second cycle of nivolumab. The receptors come from a human donor with classical Hodgkin lymphoma.

V is TRBV7-2 and J is TRBJ2-1, with 7 bases fitting TRBD2. This CDR3 contains 15 residues. The germline CDR1 and CDR2 sequences are SGHTA and FQGNSA. V shed 5 bases, J shed 5 bases, and the junction held 9 bases outside the gene matches. This CDR3 is CASSPGGRANNEQFF. CDR3 sequence (DNA): TGTGCCAGCAGCCCCGGGGGGAGGGCGAACAATGAGCAGTTCTTC.

Regarding this clone: One end of the junction varies from germline; a read error may be responsible. This chain uses TRBV7-7 with TRBJ2-5; 7 bases are shared with TRBD2. This CDR3 is built from 15 residues. Germline CDR1 SSHAT, CDR2 FNYEAQ (reference sequence). The CDR3 reads CASSLDPAGQETQYF. The CDR3 DNA sequence: TGTGCTAGCAGCTTAGATCCAGCGGGACAAGAGACCCAGTACTTC.

The V and J genes are TRBV19 and TRBJ1-4; no reliable D call. This CDR3 spans 15 amino acids. CDR1 and CDR2 (germline): LNHDA, SQIVND (reference sequence). Trimming removed 10 bases at V and 4 bases at J, with 19 bases between. CDR3 bases: TGTGCCACCAGAGACGGAGCATCTGGTAATGAAAAACTGTTTTTT. The encoded protein is CATRDGASGNEKLFF.

The chain couples TRBV5-1 to TRBJ1-2, with D unresolved. CDR1 SGHRS and CDR2 YFSETQ come from the germline V gene. The CDR3 loop spans 13 amino acids. Deletions cut 0 bases from V and 6 bases from J, with 9 bases between. The CDR3 nucleotides are TGCGCCAGCAGCTTGGGATGGGAGAATGGCTACACCTTC. Encoded protein: CASSLGWENGYTF.

The chain combines TRBV6-5 with TRBJ2-1; TRBD2 aligns across 11 bases. V was pared by 0 bases and J by 8 bases, with 3 bases of the junction left unmatched. The CDR3 totals 15 residues. The germline V gene has CDR1 MNHEY and CDR2 SVGAGI. CDR3 region: CASSYSWTSGHEQFF. The DNA for the CDR3 is TGTGCCAGCAGTTACTCGTGGACTAGCGGGCATGAGCAGTTCTTC.

The chain recombines TRBV18 with TRBJ2-5; TRBD1 might be the D (5 bases). This CDR3 is built from 16 residues. Germline V gives CDR1 KGHSH, CDR2 LQKENI. Between the trimmed V and J ends, which lost 0 bases and 5 bases, there was a span of 16 bases. This CDR3 is CASSPPESNKGETQYF. CDR3 DNA sequence: TGTGCCAGCTCACCACCGGAATCGAATAAGGGGGAGACCCAGTACTTC.

V and J are TRBV5-1 and TRBJ2-3; TRBD2 matches at 10 bases. Unmatched junction bases numbered 3, after V lost 2 bases and J lost 6 bases. There are 14 residues in the CDR3. In germline, CDR1 is SGHRS, CDR2 YFSETQ. The CDR3 loop reads CASSFMTSGDTQYF. The DNA of the CDR3 is TGCGCCAGCAGCTTTATGACTAGCGGGGATACGCAGTATTTT.

This rearrangement joins TRBV11-2 to TRBJ1-2; D not resolved. The germline V and J ends were trimmed by 1 base and 4 bases, with 7 bases remaining between them. Germline CDR1 and CDR2: SGHAT and FQNNGV. The CDR3 totals 13 residues. The CDR3 loop reads CASSLVPTYGYTF. The CDR3 coding sequence is TGTGCCAGCAGCTTAGTGCCAACCTATGGCTACACCTTC.

This clone was observed a handful of times. The chain employs TRBV7-2 and TRBJ1-2; perhaps TRBD1 as D (5 bases). Germline CDR1 is SGHTA and CDR2 is FQGNSA. V was shortened by 6 bases and J by 3 bases, with 14 bases between the two germline ends. The CDR3 length is 14 residues. CDR3 sequence: CASRLPGRHYGYTF. The CDR3 nucleotides read TGTGCCAGCAGACTACCGGGACGCCACTATGGCTACACCTTC.

CDR3 in amino acids: CASSTGQASQETQYF. The CDR3 nucleotides are TGCGCCAGCAGCACGGGACAGGCTTCACAAGAGACCCAGTACTTC. The V call is TRBV5-1, the J call TRBJ2-5; 8 positions agree with TRBD1. J lost 2 bases, V lost 4 bases, and 7 bases had no gene match. Germline CDR1 and CDR2: SGHRS and YFSETQ. This CDR3 is 15 amino acids long. The full variable domain, its missing parts supplied by reference TRBV5-1 and TRBJ2-5, is KAGVTQTPRYLIKTRGQQVTLSCSPISGHRSVSWYQQTPGQGLQFLFEYFSETQRNKGNFPGRFSGRQFSNSRSEMNVSTLELGDSALYLCASSTGQASQETQYFGPGTRLLVL.

The gene calls are TRBV10-1 and TRBJ2-5; D not certain. The V gene's germline CDR1 is WNHNN and CDR2 SYGVQD (reference sequence). V shed 0 bases and J shed 2 bases, with 7 bases lying between them. This CDR3 has 14 amino acids. The CDR3 loop reads CASSESGRQETQYF. In nucleotides, the CDR3 is TGCGCCAGCAGTGAGTCGGGCAGGCAAGAGACCCAGTACTTC.

This clone showed up just a few times. The chain joins TRBV6-6 to TRBJ1-1; D gene uncertain. Germline loops: CDR1 MNHNY, CDR2 SVGAGI (reference sequence). This CDR3 has 13 residues. V lost 2 bases, J lost 6 bases, and 10 bases lay in between. In DNA form, the CDR3 reads TGTGCCAGCAGTTACGCCGAACGGCCTGAAGCTTTCTTT. Amino acids: CASSYAERPEAFF.

The chain carries TRBV14 and TRBJ2-5; D gene uncertain. Trimming left V 4 bases short and J 5 bases short, with 14 bases between. CDR1 and CDR2 (germline): SGHDN, FVKESK. The length of the CDR3 is 14 residues. Written as DNA, the CDR3 is TGTGCCAGCAGCCCCAGGCGAGCTCTGGAGACCCAGTACTTC. Translation gives CASSPRRALETQYF.

This chain uses TRBV29-1 with TRBJ1-2, with unresolved D. Germline CDR1 and CDR2: SQVTM and ANQGSEA. The V gene lost 4 bases and the J gene lost 9 bases, with 15 bases spanning the gap. This CDR3 comprises 12 residues. This chain's CDR3 is CSVVSTANRYTF. As DNA, the CDR3 is TGCAGCGTTGTCAGCACCGCCAATCGCTACACCTTC.

The gene calls are TRBV7-9 and TRBJ1-4; D may be TRBD1 (5 bases). The CDR3 is 14 amino acids. V was trimmed by 4 bases and J by 6 bases, leaving 12 bases between them. Germline values: CDR1 SEHNR, CDR2 FQNEAQ (reference sequence). The CDR3 sequence is CASSSGRDDEKLFF. The CDR3 nucleotides read TGTGCCAGCAGCTCCGGGAGGGACGATGAAAAACTGTTTTTT.

The J gene is TRBJ1-4, the V gene TRBV6-6; no clear D. Deletions cut 2 bases from V and 2 bases from J, with 6 bases between. Per the germline V gene, CDR1 is MNHNY and CDR2 is SVGAGI (reference sequence). The CDR3 contains 14 residues. The CDR3 coding sequence is TGTGCCAGCAGTTACGGGCAGACTAATGAAAAACTGTTTTTT. It encodes CASSYGQTNEKLFF.

By share, this clone ranks as medium-sized (0.01 to 0.1%). CDR3: CASSPTGAGEQYV. Here the CDR3 DNA reads TGTGCCAGCAGCCCGACAGGGGCCGGCGAGCAGTACGTC. V is TRBV27 and J is TRBJ2-7, with 8 positions matching TRBD1. Germline V gene sequence: CDR1 MNHEY, CDR2 SMNVEV (reference sequence). J lost 6 bases, V lost 6 bases, and 7 bases had no gene match. This CDR3 comprises 13 residues.

The rearrangement links TRBV28 to TRBJ1-1; D unresolved. V was cut by 5 bases and J by 10 bases, with 17 bases left in between. Germline V CDR1 and CDR2: MDHEN, SYDVKM. The CDR3 covers 13 residues. Here the CDR3 DNA reads TGTGCCAGCAGTCATCCGACTAGGTATGGAGCTTTCTTT. This encodes CASSHPTRYGAFF.

In its sample, this clone was seen a few times. The CDR3 loop reads CSAQDGDEAFF. The DNA of the CDR3 is TGCAGTGCCCAGGACGGCGATGAAGCTTTCTTT. The chain couples TRBV20-1 to TRBJ1-1; D gene uncertain. Germline V gene sequence: CDR1 DFQATT, CDR2 SNEGSKA (reference sequence). This CDR3 comprises 11 residues. The ends were cut back, 6 bases at V and 7 bases at J, with 12 bases in the middle.